These 15 T cell receptor beta chains came from one sample sequenced in a study of shared clonotypes between healthy human individuals. Repertoires were generated with immunoSEQ multiplex PCR, while TCRdb's copy carries only in-frame clones and drops some. The sample consists of 1.5 million to 2.5 million clones, about 95% of them appearing once. Terminally differentiated effector memory CD45RA+ cells were excluded from the naive CD8 cells, which were CD45RO-negative and positively selected for CCR7. Sequencing used naive CD8+ T cells sorted from blood. Receptor source: a man aged 18-30 years in good health.

This clone was seen a few times. Other DNA sequences within the sample encode an identical CDR3. The chain couples TRBV28 to TRBJ2-3; D is uncertain. CDR3 size: 12 residues. Trimming shortened V by 5 bases and J by 0 bases, and 3 bases separated the two germline ends. Germline CDR1 reads MDHEN; CDR2 reads SYDVKM. The CDR3 here is CASSPSTDTQYF. DNA of the CDR3: TGTGCCAGCAGTCCGAGCACAGATACGCAGTATTTT.

Worth noting for this clone: Other nucleotide sequences from this sample produce the same CDR3. V usage is TRBV29-1 and J usage is TRBJ1-1, with D possibly TRBD1 on 5 matching bases. Germline V gene lookup returns CDR1 SQVTM and CDR2 ANQGSEA. This CDR3 has 13 residues. Between the trimmed V and J ends, which lost 1 base and 1 base, there was a span of 7 bases. CDR3 protein: CSVEGGRNTEAFF. For the CDR3, the DNA is TGCAGCGTTGAAGGGGGCCGGAACACTGAAGCTTTCTTT.

The chain recombines TRBV10-1 with TRBJ2-7, with D possibly matching TRBD1 (5 bases). The CDR3 length is 13 residues. The V gene lost 3 bases and the J gene lost 5 bases, with 11 bases spanning the gap. Germline V gene lookup returns CDR1 WNHNN and CDR2 SYGVQD (reference sequence). As DNA, the CDR3 is TGCGCCAGCAGTGAAAGGGGCCGGGACGAGCAGTACTTC. It translates to CASSERGRDEQYF.

This chain uses TRBV13 with TRBJ2-1, with a weak D call TRBD1 (6 bases). Trimming pared 3 bases from V and 8 bases from J, leaving 20 bases between. The CDR3 has 16 residues. Germline V gene data show CDR1 as PRHDT and CDR2 as FYEKMQ (reference sequence). This chain's CDR3 is CASSLEPGTGPHEQFF. The CDR3 DNA is TGTGCCAGCAGCTTGGAACCCGGTACAGGGCCCCATGAGCAGTTCTTC.

This clone has only one observation. This chain joins TRBV5-8 and TRBJ2-7; possibly TRBD2 for D (6 bases). The CDR3 runs to 15 residues. CDR1 and CDR2 from the germline V gene are SGHTS and YDEGEE. V was shortened by 4 bases and J by 0 bases, with 14 bases between the two germline ends. CDR3: CASSGSGGTSYEQYF. CDR3 coding DNA: TGTGCCAGCAGCGGTAGCGGAGGGACCTCCTACGAGCAGTACTTC. Full variable domain (remainder filled in from reference TRBV5-8 and TRBJ2-7): EAGVTQSPTHLIKTRGQQATLRCSPISGHTSVYWYQQALGLGLQFLLWYDEGEERNRGNFPPRFSGRQFPNYSSELNVNALELEDSALYLCASSGSGGTSYEQYFGPGTRLTVT.

This chain uses TRBV27 with TRBJ1-2, with 9 bases identical to TRBD1. V shed 6 bases and J 1 base; nucleotides not matched to a gene: 15. This CDR3 region has 18 residues. CDR1 is MNHEY and CDR2 is SMNVEV in the germline V gene (reference sequence). CDR3 DNA sequence: TGTGCCAGCAGACCCCGGACAGGGGAGAGTGGGGGTAACTATGGCTACACCTTC. It yields the protein CASRPRTGESGGNYGYTF.

This chain joins TRBV5-6 and TRBJ2-5, with no clear D. V was cut by 1 base and J by 2 bases, with 9 bases left in between. This CDR3 comprises 14 residues. Germline V lookup: CDR1 SGHDT, CDR2 YYEEEE. This CDR3 reads CASSLLQPQETQYF. DNA for the CDR3: TGTGCCAGCAGCTTGTTACAGCCACAAGAGACCCAGTACTTC. Looking up the rest from reference TRBV5-6 and TRBJ2-5 gives the full variable domain: DAGVTQSPTHLIKTRGQQVTLRCSPKSGHDTVSWYQQALGQGPQFIFQYYEEEERQRGNFPDRFSGHQFPNYSSELNVNALLLGDSALYLCASSLLQPQETQYFGPGTRLLVL.

V usage is TRBV4-2 and J usage is TRBJ2-3; D gene unclear. V was clipped by 0 bases and J by 1 base, with 5 bases between them. Germline CDR1 and CDR2: LGHNA and YNFKEQ. The CDR3 has 14 residues. The CDR3 spells CASSQDAGTDTQYF. DNA of the CDR3: TGTGCCAGCAGCCAAGATGCGGGCACAGATACGCAGTATTTT.

The rearrangement joins TRBV6-5 to TRBJ2-5, with D unclear. Germline V gene data show CDR1 as MNHEY and CDR2 as SVGAGI. Trimming took off 2 bases at V and 1 base at J, with 5 bases between the two ends. The CDR3 is made up of 13 amino acids. The DNA of the CDR3 is TGTGCCAGCAGTTACGACTTCCAAGAGACCCAGTACTTC. Translation: CASSYDFQETQYF.

On this clone itself: In the same sample, other DNA sequences code for this CDR3. This chain joins TRBV28 and TRBJ2-2; D is unclear. CDR1 is MDHEN and CDR2 is SYDVKM in the germline V gene. The CDR3 covers 14 residues. V was clipped by 1 base and J by 1 base, with 4 bases between them. The CDR3 sequence is CASSLSLNTGELFF. CDR3 DNA: TGTGCCAGCAGTTTATCTTTGAACACCGGGGAGCTGTTTTTT.

On this clone: The same CDR3 arises from other DNA sequences in this sample as well. The chain joins TRBV7-9 to TRBJ2-1; TRBD2 aligns across 8 bases. J was trimmed by 7 bases and V by 0 bases; bases with no gene match: 5. Germline V gene sequence: CDR1 SEHNR, CDR2 FQNEAQ (reference sequence). The CDR3 totals 15 residues. CDR3 protein: CASSLAAGGPNEQFF. Written as DNA, the CDR3 is TGTGCCAGCAGCTTAGCGGCGGGGGGACCTAATGAGCAGTTCTTC.

This rearrangement joins TRBV10-2 to TRBJ1-1; D is unclear. The CDR3 extends over 13 amino acids. Germline CDR1 WSHSY, CDR2 SAAADI. The V end was cut by 4 bases, the J end by 0 bases, with 6 bases between. The CDR3 region is CASSVGMNTEAFF. Written as DNA, the CDR3 is TGCGCCAGCAGTGTAGGGATGAACACTGAAGCTTTCTTT.

The chain joins TRBV7-2 to TRBJ2-3, with unresolved D. V shed 1 base and J shed 3 bases, with 11 bases lying between them. The CDR3 spans 15 residues. Germline CDR1 is SGHTA and CDR2 is FQGNSA. In DNA, the CDR3 is TGTGCCAGCAGCTTAGTAAGGAGTGTGACAGATACGCAGTATTTT. This codes for CASSLVRSVTDTQYF.

This chain connects TRBV5-1 to TRBJ1-2; D ambiguous. Trimming left V 0 bases short and J 4 bases short, with 10 bases between. The CDR3 is made up of 14 amino acids. From germline, CDR1 is SGHRS and CDR2 YFSETQ. The CDR3 sequence is CASSLEMGSYGYTF. The DNA for the CDR3 is TGCGCCAGCAGCTTGGAGATGGGATCCTATGGCTACACCTTC.

This clone turned up a few times. The CDR3 nucleotides read TGTGCCAGTAGTGCAGGACAACTCTACGAGCAGTACTTC. Translated: CASSAGQLYEQYF. The rearrangement uses TRBV19 and TRBJ2-7; tentative D call: TRBD1 (5 bases). Germline V gene sequence: CDR1 LNHDA, CDR2 SQIVND (reference sequence). The CDR3 runs to 13 residues. V dropped 5 bases and J dropped 3 bases, with 11 bases sitting between them.